A selection of T cell receptor beta chains follows, all from one sample in a study of radiotherapy plus CTLA-4 blockade in lung cancer. Here immunoSEQ multiplex PCR was the method, and the copy in TCRdb shows in-frame clones only, minus some. The table records 40,000 to 55,000 clones, 70% to 80% of them present only once. Sample: peripheral blood, taken from a patient treated with radiotherapy plus ipilimumab. These receptor sequences come from a human donor with non-small cell lung cancer whose response to radiotherapy plus ipilimumab could not be evaluated. CDR3s include the opening cysteine and the closing phenylalanine or tryptophan. A D gene is named only where the DNA matches it firmly. Some rows have no size entry. The others give once, few or many, or a class for an expanded clone.

D gene	V gene	J gene	clone size	CDR3 DNA	CDR3 protein
TRBD1	TRBV7-9	TRBJ1-5	few	TGTGCCAGCAGCTCCCAGGGGGATCAGCCCCAGCATTTT	CASSSQGDQPQHF
.	TRBV5-6	TRBJ1-1	.	TGTGCCAGCAGCTTGACCCGGGGTACTGAAGCTTTCTTT	CASSLTRGTEAFF
.	TRBV5-6	TRBJ2-7	.	TGTGCCAGCAGCTTGTCACACCCGGAAGGGGACGAGCAGTACTTC	CASSLSHPEGDEQYF
.	TRBV5-1	TRBJ2-7	.	TGCGCCAGCAGCCCTCGGACAGATCGCTACGAGCAGTACTTC	CASSPRTDRYEQYF
TRBD2	TRBV28	TRBJ2-1	.	TGTGCCAGCGGACTAGCGCAGTACAATGAGCAGTTCTTC	CASGLAQYNEQFF
TRBD2	TRBV7-2	TRBJ2-2	few	TGTGCCAGCAGCTTAGAGGTCGGGGGGGCCGGGGAGCTGTTTTTT	CASSLEVGGAGELFF
TRBD1	TRBV5-1	TRBJ1-1	.	TGCGCCAGCAGGAGCTCTCGACAGGGGATATTAGCTTTCTTT	CASRSSRQGILAFF
.	TRBV6-5	TRBJ2-5	.	TGTGCCAGCTTCACACTAGGGGGAGGGGAGACCCAGTACTTC	CASFTLGGGETQYF
.	TRBV7-6	TRBJ1-1	.	TGTGCCAGCAGCTTAGTAGGGGAGAACACTGAAGCTTTCTTT	CASSLVGENTEAFF
TRBD1	TRBV5-4	TRBJ2-7	medium-sized	TGTGCCAGCAGCTGGGGACAGCTCTACGAGCAGTACTTC	CASSWGQLYEQYF
TRBD2	TRBV28	TRBJ2-5	.	TGTGCCAGCATCTCTCCCCGGGGGGCTAGCGGGAGAGAGACCCAGTACTTC	CASISPRGASGRETQYF
TRBD1	TRBV6-1	TRBJ1-6	.	TGTGCCAGCAGTGAAGTAGGGGGGACAGGGTCTGTAGGACCCCTCCACTTT	CASSEVGGTGSVGPLHF
.	TRBV5-1	TRBJ2-7	.	TGCGCCAGCAGCTTAAGGCGGGGAGCGATCGAAAGCTCCTACGAGCAGTACTTC	CASSLRRGAIESSYEQYF
TRBD1	TRBV28	TRBJ1-3	few	TGTGCCACCCCCCCGACAGGGGAAGTTTCCTCTGGAAACACCATATATTTT	CATPPTGEVSSGNTIYF
TRBD1	TRBV28	TRBJ1-6	.	TGTGCCAGCAGTTTCCCCGGACAGGCTCGGAGCTCCTATAATTCACCCCTCCACTTT	CASSFPGQARSSYNSPLHF
.	TRBV2	TRBJ1-5	.	TGTGCCAGCAGCCGACAGGCGTCGGATCAGCCCCAGCATTTT	CASSRQASDQPQHF
TRBD1	TRBV29-1	TRBJ2-5	.	TGCAGCGTCAGGGGGCACCAAGAGACCCAGTACTTC	CSVRGHQETQYF
.	TRBV11-2	TRBJ1-2	.	TGTGCCAGCAGCTCCCCCGGAGGGAATGACATCGAGGGCTACACCTTC	CASSSPGGNDIEGYTF
.	TRBV29-1	TRBJ1-5	.	TGCAGCGTTGAAACCGGGAATAGCAATCAGCCCCAGCATTTT	CSVETGNSNQPQHF
.	TRBV18	TRBJ2-7	.	TGTGCCAGCTCCCCGACGACTCAATCCTACGAGCAGTACTTC	CASSPTTQSYEQYF
TRBD2	TRBV5-1	TRBJ2-2	.	TGCGCCAGCAGCTTGGTTAGCGGGAGTGGGACCGGGGAGCTGTTTTTT	CASSLVSGSGTGELFF
.	TRBV5-1	TRBJ1-1	.	TGCGCCAGCAGCTTGAATACAGGGAACACTGAAGCTTTCTTT	CASSLNTGNTEAFF
TRBD1	TRBV14	TRBJ1-2	.	TGTGCCAGCAGCCTCCGAAAGGGGTGGGACAGAGCCTATGGCTACACCTTC	CASSLRKGWDRAYGYTF
TRBD1	TRBV18	TRBJ1-4	.	TGTGCCAGCTCACTCGGCCGGGACAGAGCTAATGAAAAACTGTTTTTT	CASSLGRDRANEKLFF
.	TRBV7-8	TRBJ1-5	few	TGTGCCAGCAGAGACCGGTCCGGGACCCAGCATTTT	CASRDRSGTQHF
.	TRBV4-1	TRBJ2-5	.	TGCGCCAGCAGCCACCTAGGTTTTGAGACCCAGTACTTC	CASSHLGFETQYF
TRBD1	TRBV5-5	TRBJ1-1	.	TGTGCCAGCACCAGTCGGACAGGGAACACTGAAGCTTTCTTT	CASTSRTGNTEAFF
.	TRBV5-1	TRBJ2-1	.	TGCGCCAGCAGCTTGGTATCGGGCTCCTACAATGAGCAGTTCTTC	CASSLVSGSYNEQFF
TRBD2	TRBV28	TRBJ2-4	.	TGTGCCAGCAGACGGGGGGGCGGGAACATTCAGTACTTC	CASRRGGGNIQYF
.	TRBV15	TRBJ2-2	few	TGTGCCACCAGCAGAGGAAGTGGGGGCGGCGGCACCGGGGAGCTGTTTTTT	CATSRGSGGGGTGELFF
TRBD1	TRBV5-3	TRBJ2-1	.	TGTGCCAGAAGCATACAGGACAGGGCGCATTTTTACAATGAGCAGTTCTTC	CARSIQDRAHFYNEQFF
TRBD2	TRBV2	TRBJ2-1	.	TGTGCCAGCAGGAACTTGGGACTAGTAGGCAATGAGCAGTTCTTC	CASRNLGLVGNEQFF
TRBD1	TRBV5-1	TRBJ2-2	.	TGCGCCAGCAGCTTGGGACAGGGGGAAGCCGGGGAGCTGTTTTTT	CASSLGQGEAGELFF
.	TRBV27	TRBJ1-2	.	TGTGCCAGCAGTTTTCGAGACACTAGGGATGGCTACACCTTC	CASSFRDTRDGYTF
.	TRBV15	TRBJ2-6	.	TGTGCCACCAGTCAGTCGTCTGGGGCCAACGTCCTGACTTTC	CATSQSSGANVLTF
TRBD1	TRBV28	TRBJ2-1	.	TGTGCCAGCAGAGTACGGGACAGGGCCGACAATGAGCAGTTCTTC	CASRVRDRADNEQFF
.	TRBV29-1	TRBJ2-1	.	TGCAGCGTGGCCGCAGGAGGGGAGACAGTCAACAATGAGCAGTTCTTC	CSVAAGGETVNNEQFF
.	TRBV29-1	TRBJ1-6	.	TGCAGCGTTGCCCCGGGGGGGGCAAATTCACCCCTCCACTTT	CSVAPGGANSPLHF
.	TRBV5-6	TRBJ2-1	.	TGTGCCAGCAGCTTACCAGCTAGCTCCTACAATGAGCAGTTCTTC	CASSLPASSYNEQFF
TRBD1	TRBV29-1	TRBJ1-1	.	TGCAGCGTACACAGGGGGTTGAACACTGAAGCTTTCTTT	CSVHRGLNTEAFF
TRBD1	TRBV19	TRBJ1-1	.	TGTGCCAGTAGTATAAGGACAGGGGCTCGCACTGAAGCTTTCTTT	CASSIRTGARTEAFF
.	TRBV27	TRBJ1-3	.	TGTGCCAGCAGTTTATCCTTCTTCAGGGGCTTATCTGGAAACACCATATATTTT	CASSLSFFRGLSGNTIYF
TRBD1	TRBV4-3	TRBJ2-3	once	TGCGCCAGCAGCCAAGATCGATCCGGACAGGTAGTGGGCACAGATACGCAGTATTTT	CASSQDRSGQVVGTDTQYF
TRBD1	TRBV6-6	TRBJ1-2	.	TGTGCCAGCAGTTACTTGGACAGGGGAAGGGGCTACACCTTC	CASSYLDRGRGYTF
.	TRBV7-2	TRBJ2-7	.	TGTGCCAGCAGCCCTCAGGGTCGCTACGAGCAGTACTTC	CASSPQGRYEQYF
.	TRBV6-4	TRBJ2-7	.	TGTGCCATCCCTTTCTTGATTGCGCGGGGATACGAGCAGTACTTC	CAIPFLIARGYEQYF
.	TRBV5-1	TRBJ1-1	.	TGCGCCAGCAGCTGGTCCGGGGGAGTGGGTGCTGAAGCTTTCTTT	CASSWSGGVGAEAFF
.	TRBV20-1	TRBJ1-1	.	TGCAGTTCAAGCGCGAACACTGAAGCTTTCTTT	CSSSANTEAFF
TRBD1	TRBV5-1	TRBJ2-7	.	TGCGCCAGCAGCCCCGGGACAGGGGCCTACGAGCAGTACTTC	CASSPGTGAYEQYF
.	TRBV7-2	TRBJ2-7	.	TGTGCCAGCAGCTTAGGACAGGCCTTCGCCGAGCAGTACTTC	CASSLGQAFAEQYF
.	TRBV6-5	TRBJ2-2	.	TGTGCCAGCAGTTACTCGGACCGGGGTTACACCGGGGAGCTGTTTTTT	CASSYSDRGYTGELFF
.	TRBV18	TRBJ1-1	few	TGTGCCAGCTCACCAACCCGGGATTGGGGTGAAGCTTTCTTT	CASSPTRDWGEAFF